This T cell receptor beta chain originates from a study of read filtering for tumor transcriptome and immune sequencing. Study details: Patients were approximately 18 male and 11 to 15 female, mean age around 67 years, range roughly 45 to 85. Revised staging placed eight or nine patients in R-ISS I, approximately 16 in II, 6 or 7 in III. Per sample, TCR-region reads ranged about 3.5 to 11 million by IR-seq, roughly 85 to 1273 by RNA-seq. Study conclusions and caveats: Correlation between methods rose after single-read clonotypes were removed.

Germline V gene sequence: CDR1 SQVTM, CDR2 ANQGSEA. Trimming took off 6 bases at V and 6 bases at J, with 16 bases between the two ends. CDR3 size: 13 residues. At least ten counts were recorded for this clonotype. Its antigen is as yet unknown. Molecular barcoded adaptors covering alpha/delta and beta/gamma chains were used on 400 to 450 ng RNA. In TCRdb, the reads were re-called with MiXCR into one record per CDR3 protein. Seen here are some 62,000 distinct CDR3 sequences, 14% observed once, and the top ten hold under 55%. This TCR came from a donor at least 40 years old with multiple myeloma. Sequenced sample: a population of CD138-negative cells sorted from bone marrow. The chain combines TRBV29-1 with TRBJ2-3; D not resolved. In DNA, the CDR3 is TGCAGCGTCCCATCACAGAACGAGGATACGCAGTATTTT. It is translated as CSVPSQNEDTQYF.